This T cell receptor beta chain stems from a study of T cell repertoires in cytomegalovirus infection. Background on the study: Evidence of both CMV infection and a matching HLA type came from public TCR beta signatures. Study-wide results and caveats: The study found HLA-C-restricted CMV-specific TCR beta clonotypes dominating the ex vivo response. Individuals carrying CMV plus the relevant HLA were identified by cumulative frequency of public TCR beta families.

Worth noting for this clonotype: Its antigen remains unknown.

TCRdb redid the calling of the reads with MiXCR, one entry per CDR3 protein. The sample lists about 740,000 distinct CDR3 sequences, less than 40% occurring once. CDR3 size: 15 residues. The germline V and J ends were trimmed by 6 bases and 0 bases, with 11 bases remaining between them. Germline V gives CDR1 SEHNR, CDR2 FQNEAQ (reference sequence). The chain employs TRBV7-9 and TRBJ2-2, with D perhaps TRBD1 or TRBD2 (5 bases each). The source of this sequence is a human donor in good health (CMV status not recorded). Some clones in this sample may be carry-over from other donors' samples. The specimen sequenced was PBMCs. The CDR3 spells CASREGNTNTGELFF. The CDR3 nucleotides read TGTGCCAGCAGAGAGGGGAACACGAACACCGGGGAGCTGTTTTTT.